Presented here are 16 T cell receptor beta chains from one specimen sequenced in a study of T cell responses to AZD1222 COVID-19 vaccine. The protocol was immunoSEQ multiplex PCR, while the TCRdb copy is restricted to in-frame clones and leaves out a portion. Of 99,000 or so clones in the sample, roughly 85% were seen once. This material consisted of peripheral blood, taken on day 0 of AZD1222 vaccination. The origin of the receptors is an adult in good health.

Here the CDR3 reads CSVEGTDGDAHTDTQYF. DNA for the CDR3: TGCAGCGTTGAAGGGACCGACGGGGATGCCCACACAGATACGCAGTATTTT. V gene TRBV29-1 combines with J gene TRBJ2-3, with a possible D match to TRBD2 (5 bases). Germline values: CDR1 SQVTM, CDR2 ANQGSEA. This CDR3 contains 17 residues. With 1 base removed from V and 2 bases from J, the gap between germline ends came to 19 bases.

With regard to this clone: Sequence at one end of the junction differs from germline and may be a read error. The gene calls are TRBV5-1 and TRBJ1-2; D gene ambiguous. The CDR3 consists of 14 residues. The germline gives CDR1 SGHRS, CDR2 YFSETQ. The CDR3 loop is CASTAGTLGHGYTF. In DNA form, the CDR3 reads TGTGCCAGCACCGCCGGTACCCTCGGTCATGGCTACACCTTC.

V usage is TRBV7-3 and J usage is TRBJ1-5; D perhaps matches TRBD1 (6 bases). CDR3 length equals 15 residues. CDR1 and CDR2 from the germline V gene are SGHTA and FQGTGA. V was shortened by 11 bases and J by 6 bases, with 23 bases between the two germline ends. The CDR3 is CARSGHQGLSQPQHF. CDR3 nucleotide sequence: TGTGCCCGCTCGGGCCACCAGGGGTTAAGTCAGCCCCAGCATTTT.

The V and J genes are TRBV25-1 and TRBJ2-5; D is unresolved. CDR3 length: 12 amino acids. V shed 5 bases and J shed 5 bases, with 9 bases lying between them. The germline gives CDR1 MGHDK, CDR2 SYGVNS. The CDR3 bases are TGTGCCAGCAGTTTAAACTCGGAGACCCAGTACTTC. Translating it yields CASSLNSETQYF. The variable domain in full, completed from reference TRBV25-1 and TRBJ2-5, reads EADIYQTPRYLVIGTGKKITLECSQTMGHDKMYWYQQDPGMELHLIHYSYGVNSTEKGDLSSESTVSRIRTEHFPLTLESARPSHTSQYLCASSLNSETQYFGPGTRLLVL.

The chain is built from TRBV5-6 and TRBJ1-2; the D is unclear. CDR1 and CDR2 (germline): SGHDT, YYEEEE. Trimming removed 3 bases at V and 0 bases at J, with 12 bases between. CDR3 length: 15 amino acids. DNA for the CDR3: TGTGCCAGCAGCTCAGGATGGGGTACTAACTATGGCTACACCTTC. Translated, it gives CASSSGWGTNYGYTF. Drawing the rest from reference TRBV5-6 and TRBJ1-2, the complete variable domain is DAGVTQSPTHLIKTRGQQVTLRCSPKSGHDTVSWYQQALGQGPQFIFQYYEEEERQRGNFPDRFSGHQFPNYSSELNVNALLLGDSALYLCASSSGWGTNYGYTFGSGTRLTVV.

The rearrangement links TRBV7-2 to TRBJ1-3; D uncertain. V gave up 4 bases and J gave up 0 bases, with 7 bases separating them. Germline CDR1 and CDR2: SGHTA and FQGNSA. The CDR3 is 14 amino acids. The CDR3 spells CASSSGPSGNTIYF. For the CDR3, the DNA is TGTGCCAGCAGCTCAGGCCCCTCTGGAAACACCATATATTTT.

The chain has TRBV4-3 and TRBJ1-4, with D perhaps TRBD1 (6 bases). The CDR3 spans 14 residues. CDR1 and CDR2 (germline): LGHNA, YSLEER. Trimming stripped 3 bases from V and 8 bases from J, with 13 bases between. The CDR3 loop is CASSHWGAGEKLFF. The CDR3 DNA is TGCGCCAGCAGCCATTGGGGGGCAGGGGAAAAACTGTTTTTT.

The rearrangement joins TRBV13 to TRBJ2-7; tentatively, D is TRBD1 (5 bases). Germline assignment: CDR1 PRHDT and CDR2 FYEKMQ (reference sequence). V was shortened by 0 bases and J by 3 bases, with 9 bases between the two germline ends. The CDR3 sequence is 14 residues long. Here the CDR3 DNA reads TGTGCCAGCAGCTTAGGGCCAGGGATCTACGAGCAGTACTTC. Its protein product is CASSLGPGIYEQYF.

The CDR3 DNA follows: TGCGCCAGCAGCTTGGAGGGGGTAAGCACTGAAGCTTTCTTT. This gives the protein CASSLEGVSTEAFF. V usage is TRBV5-1 and J usage is TRBJ1-1, with TRBD1 as a possible D gene (6 bases). CDR3 length equals 14 residues. V was shortened by 0 bases and J by 4 bases, with 10 bases between the two germline ends. The germline CDR1 and CDR2 sequences are SGHRS and YFSETQ.

The gene calls are TRBV5-1 and TRBJ1-2, with unresolved D. V dropped 0 bases and J dropped 4 bases, with 13 bases sitting between them. Germline CDR1 and CDR2: SGHRS and YFSETQ. CDR3 length: 15 residues. In DNA, the CDR3 is TGCGCCAGCAGCTTGGAGGCACGGACCTCCTATGGCTACACCTTC. Protein: CASSLEARTSYGYTF.

The gene calls are TRBV11-1 and TRBJ1-1; 7 bases line up with TRBD1. The CDR3 length is 14 residues. Germline V gene lookup returns CDR1 SGHAT and CDR2 FQDESV (reference sequence). V trimming: 5 bases; J trimming: 4 bases; junction bases outside the gene matches: 7. The CDR3 sequence is CASSPDRASTEAFF. In DNA, the CDR3 is TGTGCCAGCAGCCCCGACAGGGCTAGCACTGAAGCTTTCTTT.

V gene TRBV7-2 combines with J gene TRBJ2-3, with 8 bases aligning to TRBD2. The CDR3 runs to 15 residues. Germline V gives CDR1 SGHTA, CDR2 FQGNSA. The trim removed 5 bases at V and 0 bases at J, leaving 4 bases unmatched. CDR3 in DNA: TGTGCCAGCAGCGCCGCTAGCGGGAGCACAGATACGCAGTATTTT. It specifies CASSAASGSTDTQYF.

The chain uses TRBV7-2 and TRBJ1-4, with D possibly matching TRBD1 (5 bases). V was cut by 5 bases and J by 10 bases, with 20 bases left in between. CDR3 length equals 15 residues. Germline V lookup: CDR1 SGHTA, CDR2 FQGNSA. CDR3 sequence reads: CASSPTGTFSGKLFF. As DNA, the CDR3 is TGTGCCAGCAGCCCTACAGGAACCTTTAGCGGAAAACTGTTTTTT.

In DNA, the CDR3 is TGTGCCAGCTCACTAGCGGGAGCAACCGATACGCAGTATTTT. Its protein is CASSLAGATDTQYF. The chain joins TRBV18 to TRBJ2-3; 9 nucleotides align to TRBD2. Trimming removed 4 bases from V and 6 bases from J; junction bases left unmatched: 5. Germline-derived CDR1 and CDR2 are KGHSH and LQKENI. This CDR3 is built from 14 residues.

The gene calls are TRBV30 and TRBJ2-1, with TRBD2 identical over 8 bases. V was pared by 0 bases and J by 2 bases, with 9 bases of the junction left unmatched. The CDR3 covers 17 residues. Germline values: CDR1 GTSNPN, CDR2 SVGIG (reference sequence). CDR3 DNA: TGTGCCTGGAGTGTTCAGCGAACTAGCGGTACCTACAATGAGCAGTTCTTC. Residues: CAWSVQRTSGTYNEQFF.

J is TRBJ1-5 and V is TRBV7-9; D uncertain. Germline V gene lookup returns CDR1 SEHNR and CDR2 FQNEAQ (reference sequence). This CDR3 has 15 residues. Trimming stripped 10 bases from V and 2 bases from J, with 18 bases between. The CDR3: CATGGEGRGNQPQHF. The DNA for the CDR3 is TGTGCCACCGGTGGAGAAGGTCGAGGCAATCAGCCCCAGCATTTT. The whole variable domain, filled in from reference TRBV7-9 and TRBJ1-5, reads DTGVSQNPRHKITKRGQNVTFRCDPISEHNRLYWYRQTLGQGPEFLTYFQNEAQLEKSRLLSDRFSAERPKGSFSTLEIQRTEQGDSAMYLCATGGEGRGNQPQHFGDGTRLSIL.